This TCR beta chain was captured in a study of T cell changes during pregnancy in multiple sclerosis. Sequencing was performed with immunoSEQ multiplex PCR; in TCRdb, only in-frame clones are kept and a portion is missing. Of almost 95,000 clones listed, 92% are singletons. This clone has just one count. The sample was peripheral blood, taken in the first trimester of pregnancy. The TCR was taken from a female donor with multiple sclerosis, enrolled in a pregnancy study.

The CDR3 reads CARATGMGTDTQYF. CDR3 bases: TGTGCCAGAGCCACGGGGATGGGCACAGATACGCAGTATTTT. The V and J genes are TRBV30 and TRBJ2-3; D is perhaps TRBD2 (5 bases). V lost 8 bases, J lost 1 base, and 16 bases lay in between. From germline, CDR1 is GTSNPN and CDR2 SVGIG (reference sequence). This CDR3 is built from 14 residues.